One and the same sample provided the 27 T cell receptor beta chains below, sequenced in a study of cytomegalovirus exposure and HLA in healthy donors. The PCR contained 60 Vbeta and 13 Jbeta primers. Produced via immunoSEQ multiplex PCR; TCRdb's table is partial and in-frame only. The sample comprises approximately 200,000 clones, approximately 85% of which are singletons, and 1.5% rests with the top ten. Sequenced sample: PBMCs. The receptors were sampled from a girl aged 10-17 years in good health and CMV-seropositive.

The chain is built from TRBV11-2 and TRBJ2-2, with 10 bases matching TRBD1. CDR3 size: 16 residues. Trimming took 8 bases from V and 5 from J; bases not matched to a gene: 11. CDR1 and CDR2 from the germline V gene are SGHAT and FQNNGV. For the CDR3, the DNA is TGTGCCAGCGGGCGTGGGGACAGGGGTGTTACCGGGGAGCTGTTTTTT. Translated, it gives CASGRGDRGVTGELFF. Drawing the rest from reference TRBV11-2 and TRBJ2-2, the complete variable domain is EAGVAQSPRYKIIEKRQSVAFWCNPISGHATLYWYQQILGQGPKLLIQFQNNGVVDDSQLPKDRFSAERLKGVDSTLKIQPAKLEDSAVYLCASGRGDRGVTGELFFGEGSRLTVL.

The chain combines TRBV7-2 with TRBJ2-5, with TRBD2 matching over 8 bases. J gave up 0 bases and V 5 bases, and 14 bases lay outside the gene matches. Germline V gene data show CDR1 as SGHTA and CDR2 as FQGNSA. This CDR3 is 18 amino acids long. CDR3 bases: TGTGCCAGCAGCCCGAAGCGGGGGCCGTACCAGTACCAAGAGACCCAGTACTTC. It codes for CASSPKRGPYQYQETQYF.

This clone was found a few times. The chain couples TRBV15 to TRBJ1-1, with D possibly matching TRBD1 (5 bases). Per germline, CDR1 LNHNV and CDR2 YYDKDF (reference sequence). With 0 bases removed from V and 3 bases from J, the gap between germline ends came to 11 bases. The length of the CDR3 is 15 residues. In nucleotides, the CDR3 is TGTGCCACCAGCAGAGAGGAAGGGGTGGACACTGAAGCTTTCTTT. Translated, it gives CATSREEGVDTEAFF.

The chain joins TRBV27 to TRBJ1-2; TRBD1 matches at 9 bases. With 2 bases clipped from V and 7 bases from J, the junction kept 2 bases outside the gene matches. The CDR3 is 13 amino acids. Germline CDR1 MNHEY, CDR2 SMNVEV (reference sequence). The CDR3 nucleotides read TGTGCCAGCAGTTTAGGGGGACAGGGTGGCTACACCTTC. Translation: CASSLGGQGGYTF.

The CDR3 loop is CASSPGGSGGVADTQYF. The CDR3 DNA reads TGCGCCAGCAGCCCTGGCGGGAGCGGGGGGGTTGCAGATACGCAGTATTTT. V usage is TRBV5-1 and J usage is TRBJ2-3; 10 nucleotides line up with TRBD2. Germline loops: CDR1 SGHRS, CDR2 YFSETQ. The CDR3 sequence is 17 residues long. J lost 4 bases, V lost 4 bases, and 12 bases had no gene match. Full variable domain (rest looked up from reference TRBV5-1 and TRBJ2-3): KAGVTQTPRYLIKTRGQQVTLSCSPISGHRSVSWYQQTPGQGLQFLFEYFSETQRNKGNFPGRFSGRQFSNSRSEMNVSTLELGDSALYLCASSPGGSGGVADTQYFGPGTRLTVL.

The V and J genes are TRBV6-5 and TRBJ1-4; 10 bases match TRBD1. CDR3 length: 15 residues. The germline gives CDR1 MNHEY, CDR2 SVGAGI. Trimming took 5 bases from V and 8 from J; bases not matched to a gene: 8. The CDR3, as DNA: TGTGCCAGCAGTGGCTCCGGGACAGGGGAAGAAAAACTGTTTTTT. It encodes CASSGSGTGEEKLFF.

CDR3 sequence: CASSLSGRGQVNYGYTF. CDR3 nucleotide sequence: TGTGCCAGCAGTTTATCTGGCAGGGGGCAGGTTAACTATGGCTACACCTTC. The gene calls are TRBV27 and TRBJ1-2; 8 bases fit TRBD1. Per germline, CDR1 MNHEY and CDR2 SMNVEV (reference sequence). The CDR3 has 17 residues. The trim removed 0 bases at V and 1 base at J, leaving 7 bases unmatched.

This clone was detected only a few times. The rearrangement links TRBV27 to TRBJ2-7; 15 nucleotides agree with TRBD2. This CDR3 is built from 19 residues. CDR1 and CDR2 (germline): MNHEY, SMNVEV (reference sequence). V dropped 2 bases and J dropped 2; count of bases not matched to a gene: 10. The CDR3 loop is CASSLRSGTSGGPAYEQYF. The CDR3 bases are TGTGCCAGCAGTTTAAGATCCGGGACTAGCGGGGGGCCCGCCTACGAGCAGTACTTC.

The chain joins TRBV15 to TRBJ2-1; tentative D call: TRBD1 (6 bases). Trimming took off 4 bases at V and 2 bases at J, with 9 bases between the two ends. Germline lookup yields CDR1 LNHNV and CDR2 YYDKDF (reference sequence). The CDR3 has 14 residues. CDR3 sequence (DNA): TGTGCCACCAGCATTCGACAGGCCTACAATGAGCAGTTCTTC. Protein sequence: CATSIRQAYNEQFF.

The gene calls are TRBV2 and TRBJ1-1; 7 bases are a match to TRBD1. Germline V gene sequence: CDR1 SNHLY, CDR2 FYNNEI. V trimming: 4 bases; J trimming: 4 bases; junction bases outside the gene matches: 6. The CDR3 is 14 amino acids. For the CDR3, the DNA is TGTGCCAGCAGTGTACAGGGGACGGGCACTGAAGCTTTCTTT. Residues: CASSVQGTGTEAFF.

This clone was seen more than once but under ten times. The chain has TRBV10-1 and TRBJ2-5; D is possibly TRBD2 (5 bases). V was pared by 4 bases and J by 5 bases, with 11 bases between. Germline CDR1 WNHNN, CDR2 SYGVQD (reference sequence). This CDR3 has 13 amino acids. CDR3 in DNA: TGCGCCAGCAGTGCGAGCCGAGGGGAGACCCAGTACTTC. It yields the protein CASSASRGETQYF.

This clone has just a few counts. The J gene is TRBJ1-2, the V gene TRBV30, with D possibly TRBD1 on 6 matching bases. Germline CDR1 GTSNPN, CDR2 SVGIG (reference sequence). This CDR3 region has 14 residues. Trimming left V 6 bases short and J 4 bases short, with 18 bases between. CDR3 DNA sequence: TGTGCCTGCCTTACCTCACAGGGTGGCTATGGCTACACCTTC. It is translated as CACLTSQGGYGYTF.

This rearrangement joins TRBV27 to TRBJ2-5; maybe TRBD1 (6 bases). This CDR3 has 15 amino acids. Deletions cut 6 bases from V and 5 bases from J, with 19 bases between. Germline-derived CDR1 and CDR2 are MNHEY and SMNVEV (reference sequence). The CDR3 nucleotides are TGTGCCAGCAGCAACTCGTGGGGGCGAGGTGAGACCCAGTACTTC. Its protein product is CASSNSWGRGETQYF.

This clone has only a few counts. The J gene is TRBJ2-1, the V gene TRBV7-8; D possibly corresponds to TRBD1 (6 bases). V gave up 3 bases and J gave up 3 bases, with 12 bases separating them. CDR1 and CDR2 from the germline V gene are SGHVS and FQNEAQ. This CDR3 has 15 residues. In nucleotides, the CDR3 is TGTGCCAGCAGCTTGACAGGCACCAGCTACAATGAGCAGTTCTTC. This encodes CASSLTGTSYNEQFF. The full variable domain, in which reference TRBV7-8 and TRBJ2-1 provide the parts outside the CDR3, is GAGVSQSPRYKVAKRGQDVALRCDPISGHVSLFWYQQALGQGPEFLTYFQNEAQLDKSGLPSDRFFAERPEGSVSTLKIQRTQQEDSAVYLCASSLTGTSYNEQFFGPGTRLTVL.

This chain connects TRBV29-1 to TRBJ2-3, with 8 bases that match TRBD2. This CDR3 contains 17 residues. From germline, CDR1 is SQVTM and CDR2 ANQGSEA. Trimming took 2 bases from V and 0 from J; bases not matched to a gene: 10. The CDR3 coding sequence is TGCAGCGTTGAAATACGGACTAGCCGGACTAGCACAGATACGCAGTATTTT. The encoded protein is CSVEIRTSRTSTDTQYF.

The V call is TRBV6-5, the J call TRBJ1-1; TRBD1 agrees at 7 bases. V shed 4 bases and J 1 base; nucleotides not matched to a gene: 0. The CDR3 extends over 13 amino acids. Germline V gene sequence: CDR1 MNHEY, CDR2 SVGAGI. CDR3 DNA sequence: TGTGCCAGCAGTTGGACAGGGAACACTGAAGCTTTCTTT. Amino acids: CASSWTGNTEAFF.

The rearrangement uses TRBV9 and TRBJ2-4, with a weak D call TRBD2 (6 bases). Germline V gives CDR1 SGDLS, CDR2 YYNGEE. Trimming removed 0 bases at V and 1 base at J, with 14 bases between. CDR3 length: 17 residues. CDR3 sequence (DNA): TGTGCCAGCAGCGTAGCGTGGCGGGAAGGGGCCAAAAACATTCAGTACTTC. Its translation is CASSVAWREGAKNIQYF.

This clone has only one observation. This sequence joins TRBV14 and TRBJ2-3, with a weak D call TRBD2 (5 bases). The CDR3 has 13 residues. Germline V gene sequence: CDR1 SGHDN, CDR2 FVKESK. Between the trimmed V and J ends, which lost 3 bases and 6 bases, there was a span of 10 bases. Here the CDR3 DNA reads TGTGCCAGCAGCCAGGAGGCTGGGGATACGCAGTATTTT. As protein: CASSQEAGDTQYF.

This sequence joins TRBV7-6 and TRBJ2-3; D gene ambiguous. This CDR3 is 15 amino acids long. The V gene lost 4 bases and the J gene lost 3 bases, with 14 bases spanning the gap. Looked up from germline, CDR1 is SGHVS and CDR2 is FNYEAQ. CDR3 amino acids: CASSSLSAGTDTQYF. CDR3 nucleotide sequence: TGTGCCAGCAGCTCACTCAGCGCTGGGACAGATACGCAGTATTTT.

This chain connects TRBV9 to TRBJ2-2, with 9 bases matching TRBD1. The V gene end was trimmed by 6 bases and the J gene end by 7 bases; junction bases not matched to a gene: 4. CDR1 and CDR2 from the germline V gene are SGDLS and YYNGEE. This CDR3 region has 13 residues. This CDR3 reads CASTGTGLGELFF. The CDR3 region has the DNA TGTGCCAGCACGGGGACAGGGCTCGGGGAGCTGTTTTTT. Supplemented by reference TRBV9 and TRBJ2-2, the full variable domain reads DSGVTQTPKHLITATGQRVTLRCSPRSGDLSVYWYQQSLDQGLQFLIQYYNGEERAKGNILERFSAQQFPDLHSELNLSSLELGDSALYFCASTGTGLGELFFGEGSRLTVL.

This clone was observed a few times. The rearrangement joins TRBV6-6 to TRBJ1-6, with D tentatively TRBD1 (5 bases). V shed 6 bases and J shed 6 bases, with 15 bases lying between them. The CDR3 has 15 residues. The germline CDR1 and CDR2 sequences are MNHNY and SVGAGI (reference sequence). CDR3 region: CASSGGGIANSPLHF. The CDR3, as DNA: TGTGCCAGCAGCGGGGGGGGGATTGCTAATTCACCCCTCCACTTT.

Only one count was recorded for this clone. The CDR3 DNA follows: TGTGCCAGCAGCCAAGACGCGGGACTAGCGACCACGTTAGCCAAAAACATTCAGTACTTC. It translates to CASSQDAGLATTLAKNIQYF. This chain connects TRBV4-2 to TRBJ2-4; TRBD2 matches 10 bases. The germline V gene encodes CDR1 LGHNA and CDR2 YNFKEQ. The CDR3 is made up of 20 amino acids. Trimming cost V 0 bases and J 0 bases; bases outside gene matches: 11.

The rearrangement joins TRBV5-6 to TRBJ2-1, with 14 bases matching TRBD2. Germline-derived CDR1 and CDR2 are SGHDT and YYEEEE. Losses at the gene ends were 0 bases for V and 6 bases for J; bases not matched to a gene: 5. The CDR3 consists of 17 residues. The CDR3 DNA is TGTGCCAGCAGCTTGGGACTAGCGGGGGGGCCGGGCAATGAGCAGTTCTTC. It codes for CASSLGLAGGPGNEQFF.

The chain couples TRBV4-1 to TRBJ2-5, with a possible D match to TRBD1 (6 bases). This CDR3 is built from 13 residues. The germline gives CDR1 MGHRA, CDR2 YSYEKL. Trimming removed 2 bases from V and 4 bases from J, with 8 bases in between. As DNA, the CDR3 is TGCGCCAGCAGCCAATCAGGGGTAGAGACCCAGTACTTC. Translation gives CASSQSGVETQYF.

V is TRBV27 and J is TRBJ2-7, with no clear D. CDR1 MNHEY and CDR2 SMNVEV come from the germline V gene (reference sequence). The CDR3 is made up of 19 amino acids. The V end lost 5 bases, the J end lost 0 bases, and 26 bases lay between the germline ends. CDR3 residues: CASSPLIALLAASSYEQYF. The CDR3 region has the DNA TGTGCCAGCAGTCCACTTATAGCCCTCTTGGCAGCAAGCTCCTACGAGCAGTACTTC.

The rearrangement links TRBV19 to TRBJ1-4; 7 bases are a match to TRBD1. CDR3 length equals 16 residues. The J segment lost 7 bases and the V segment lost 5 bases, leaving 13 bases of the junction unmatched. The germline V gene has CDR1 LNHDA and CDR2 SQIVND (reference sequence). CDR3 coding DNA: TGTGCCAGTAGTTTGTACCCATCGGGGACAGTTGAAAAACTGTTTTTT. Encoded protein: CASSLYPSGTVEKLFF.

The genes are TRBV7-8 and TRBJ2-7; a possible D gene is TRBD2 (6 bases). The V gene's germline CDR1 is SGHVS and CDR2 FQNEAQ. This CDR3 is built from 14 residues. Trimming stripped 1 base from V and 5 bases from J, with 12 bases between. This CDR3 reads CASSLVPGVNEQYF. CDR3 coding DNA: TGTGCCAGCAGCTTAGTCCCGGGAGTGAACGAGCAGTACTTC.